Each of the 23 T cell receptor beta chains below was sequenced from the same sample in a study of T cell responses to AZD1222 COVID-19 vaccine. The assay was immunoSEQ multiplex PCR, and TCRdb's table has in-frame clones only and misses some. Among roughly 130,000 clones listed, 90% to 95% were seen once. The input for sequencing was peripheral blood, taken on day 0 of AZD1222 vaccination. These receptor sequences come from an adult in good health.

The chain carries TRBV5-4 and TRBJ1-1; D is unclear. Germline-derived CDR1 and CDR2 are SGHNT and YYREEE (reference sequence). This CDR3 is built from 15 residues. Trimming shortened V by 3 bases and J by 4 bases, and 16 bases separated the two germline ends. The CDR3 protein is CASSSGPSGVTEAFF. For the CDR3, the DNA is TGTGCCAGCAGCTCGGGCCCCTCGGGTGTCACTGAAGCTTTCTTT. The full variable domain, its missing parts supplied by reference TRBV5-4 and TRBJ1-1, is ETGVTQSPTHLIKTRGQQVTLRCSSQSGHNTVSWYQQALGQGPQFIFQYYREEENGRGNFPPRFSGLQFPNYSSELNVNALELDDSALYLCASSSGPSGVTEAFFGQGTRLTVV.

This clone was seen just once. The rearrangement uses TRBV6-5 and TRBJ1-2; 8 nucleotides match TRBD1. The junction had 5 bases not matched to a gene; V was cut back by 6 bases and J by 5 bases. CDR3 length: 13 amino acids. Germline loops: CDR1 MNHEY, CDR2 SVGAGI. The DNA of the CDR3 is TGTGCCAGCAGCCGACAGGGGAAGTATGGCTACACCTTC. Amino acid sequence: CASSRQGKYGYTF.

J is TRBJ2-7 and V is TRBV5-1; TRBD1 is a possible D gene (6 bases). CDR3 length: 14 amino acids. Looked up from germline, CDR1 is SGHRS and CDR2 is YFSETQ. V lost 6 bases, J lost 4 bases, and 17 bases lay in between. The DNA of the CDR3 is TGCGCCAGCACTCCAGGGGTGGTCTCTTACGAGCAGTACTTC. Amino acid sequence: CASTPGVVSYEQYF. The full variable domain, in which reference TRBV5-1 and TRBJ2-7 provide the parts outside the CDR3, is KAGVTQTPRYLIKTRGQQVTLSCSPISGHRSVSWYQQTPGQGLQFLFEYFSETQRNKGNFPGRFSGRQFSNSRSEMNVSTLELGDSALYLCASTPGVVSYEQYFGPGTRLTVT.

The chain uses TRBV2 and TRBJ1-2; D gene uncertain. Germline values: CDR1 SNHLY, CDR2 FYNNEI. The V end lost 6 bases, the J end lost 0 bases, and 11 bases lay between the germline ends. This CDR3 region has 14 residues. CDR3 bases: TGTGCCAGCAGCAAGACCGAGTCTAACTATGGCTACACCTTC. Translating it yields CASSKTESNYGYTF. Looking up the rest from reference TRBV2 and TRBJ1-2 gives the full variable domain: EPEVTQTPSHQVTQMGQEVILRCVPISNHLYFYWYRQILGQKVEFLVSFYNNEISEKSEIFDDQFSVERPDGSNFTLKIRSTKLEDSAMYFCASSKTESNYGYTFGSGTRLTVV.

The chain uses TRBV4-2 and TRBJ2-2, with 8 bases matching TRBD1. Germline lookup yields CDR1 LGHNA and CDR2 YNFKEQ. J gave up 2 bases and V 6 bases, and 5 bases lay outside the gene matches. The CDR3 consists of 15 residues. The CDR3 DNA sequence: TGTGCCAGCAGGCAGGACAGGGTTAACACCGGGGAGCTGTTTTTT. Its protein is CASRQDRVNTGELFF.

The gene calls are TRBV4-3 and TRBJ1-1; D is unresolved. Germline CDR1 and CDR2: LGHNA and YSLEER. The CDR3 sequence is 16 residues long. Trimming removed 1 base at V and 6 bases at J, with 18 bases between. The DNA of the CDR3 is TGCGCCAGCAGCCAAGGTTTTATAGCAGAGATTCCTGAAGCTTTCTTT. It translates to CASSQGFIAEIPEAFF.

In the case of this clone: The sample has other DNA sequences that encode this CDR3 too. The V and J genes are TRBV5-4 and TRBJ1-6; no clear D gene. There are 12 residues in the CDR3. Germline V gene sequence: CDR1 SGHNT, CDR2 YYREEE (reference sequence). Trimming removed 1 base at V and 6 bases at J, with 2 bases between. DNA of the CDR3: TGTGCCAGCAGCTTGCCTAATTCACCCCTCCACTTT. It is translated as CASSLPNSPLHF.

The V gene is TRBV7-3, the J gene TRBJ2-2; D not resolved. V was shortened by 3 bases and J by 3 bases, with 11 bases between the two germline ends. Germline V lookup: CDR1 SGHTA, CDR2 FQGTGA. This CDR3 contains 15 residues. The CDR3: CASSLWAGDTGELFF. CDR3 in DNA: TGTGCCAGCAGCTTGTGGGCTGGGGACACCGGGGAGCTGTTTTTT.

The CDR3 loop is CASSLAGMNTEAFF. CDR3 sequence (DNA): TGTGCCAGCAGCTTAGCGGGAATGAACACTGAAGCTTTCTTT. The chain recombines TRBV7-2 with TRBJ1-1; D uncertain. The ends were cut back, 0 bases at V and 0 bases at J, with 5 bases in the middle. The CDR3 is 14 amino acids. Germline V lookup: CDR1 SGHTA, CDR2 FQGNSA.

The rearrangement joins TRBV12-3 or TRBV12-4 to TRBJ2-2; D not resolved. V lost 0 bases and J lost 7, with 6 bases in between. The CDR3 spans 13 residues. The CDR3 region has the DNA TGTGCCAGCAGTTTAGCGTTGGACGGGGAGCTGTTTTTT. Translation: CASSLALDGELFF.

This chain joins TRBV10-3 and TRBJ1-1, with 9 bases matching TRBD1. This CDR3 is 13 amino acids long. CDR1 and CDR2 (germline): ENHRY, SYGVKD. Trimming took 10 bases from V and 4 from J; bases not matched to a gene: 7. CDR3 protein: CATEQGAGTEAFF. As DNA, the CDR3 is TGTGCCACCGAACAGGGGGCAGGCACTGAAGCTTTCTTT.

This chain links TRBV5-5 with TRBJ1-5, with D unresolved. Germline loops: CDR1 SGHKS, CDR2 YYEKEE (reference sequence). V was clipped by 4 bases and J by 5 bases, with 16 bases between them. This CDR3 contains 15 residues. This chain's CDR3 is CASSERIGSYQPQHF. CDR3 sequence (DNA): TGTGCCAGCAGCGAGCGGATTGGGTCCTATCAGCCCCAGCATTTT.

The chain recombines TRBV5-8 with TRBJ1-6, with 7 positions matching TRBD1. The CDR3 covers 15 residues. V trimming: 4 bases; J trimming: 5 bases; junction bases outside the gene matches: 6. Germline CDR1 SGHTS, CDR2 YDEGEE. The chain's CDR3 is CASSLTGTHNSPLHF. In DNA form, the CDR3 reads TGTGCCAGCAGCCTGACAGGGACCCATAATTCACCCCTCCACTTT.

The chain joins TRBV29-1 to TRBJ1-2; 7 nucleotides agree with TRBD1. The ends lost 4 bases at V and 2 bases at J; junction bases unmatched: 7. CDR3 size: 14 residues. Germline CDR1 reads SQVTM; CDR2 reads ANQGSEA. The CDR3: CSVARQGPNYGYTF. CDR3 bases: TGCAGCGTTGCCCGACAGGGCCCGAACTATGGCTACACCTTC.

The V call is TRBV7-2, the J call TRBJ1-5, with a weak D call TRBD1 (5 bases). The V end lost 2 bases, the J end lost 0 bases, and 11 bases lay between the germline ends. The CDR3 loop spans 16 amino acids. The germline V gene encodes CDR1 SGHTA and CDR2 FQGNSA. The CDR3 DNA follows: TGTGCCAGCAGCTTAAAGGGGCCTTATAGCAATCAGCCCCAGCATTTT. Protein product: CASSLKGPYSNQPQHF.

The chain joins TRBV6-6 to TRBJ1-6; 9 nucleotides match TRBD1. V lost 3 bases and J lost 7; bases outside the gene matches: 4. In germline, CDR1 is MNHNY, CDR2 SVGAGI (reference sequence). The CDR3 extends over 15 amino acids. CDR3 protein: CASSYLGQGNSPLHF. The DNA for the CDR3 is TGTGCCAGCAGTTATTTGGGACAGGGAAATTCACCCCTCCACTTT.

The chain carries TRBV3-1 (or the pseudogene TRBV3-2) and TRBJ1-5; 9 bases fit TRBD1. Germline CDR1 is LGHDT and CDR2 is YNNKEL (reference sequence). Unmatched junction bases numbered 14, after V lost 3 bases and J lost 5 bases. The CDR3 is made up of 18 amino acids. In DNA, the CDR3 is TGTGCCAGCAGCCATTCCTACAGGGGGCGTTTTGATTATCAGCCCCAGCATTTT. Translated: CASSHSYRGRFDYQPQHF.

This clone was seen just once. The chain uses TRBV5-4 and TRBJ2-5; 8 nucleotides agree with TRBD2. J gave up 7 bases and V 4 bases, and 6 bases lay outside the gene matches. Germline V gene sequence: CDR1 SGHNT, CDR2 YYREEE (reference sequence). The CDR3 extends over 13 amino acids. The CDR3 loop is CASSPGGVGTQYF. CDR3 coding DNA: TGTGCCAGCAGCCCCGGGGGGGTAGGGACCCAGTACTTC.

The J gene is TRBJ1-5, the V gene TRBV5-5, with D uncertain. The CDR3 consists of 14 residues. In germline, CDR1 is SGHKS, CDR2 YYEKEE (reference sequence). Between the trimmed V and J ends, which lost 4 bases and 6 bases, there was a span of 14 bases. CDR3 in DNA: TGTGCCAGCAGCCCGGTCGAGGCCGGTCAGCCCCAGCATTTT. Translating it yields CASSPVEAGQPQHF. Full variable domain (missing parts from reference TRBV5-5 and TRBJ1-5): DAGVTQSPTHLIKTRGQQVTLRCSPISGHKSVSWYQQVLGQGPQFIFQYYEKEERGRGNFPDRFSARQFPNYSSELNVNALLLGDSALYLCASSPVEAGQPQHFGDGTRLSIL.

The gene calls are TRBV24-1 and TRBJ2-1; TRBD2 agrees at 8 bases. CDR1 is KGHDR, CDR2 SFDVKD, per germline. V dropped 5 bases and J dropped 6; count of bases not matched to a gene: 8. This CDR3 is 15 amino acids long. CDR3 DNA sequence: TGTGCCACCAGTGCGGGGGGGGTCACCCTCAATGAGCAGTTCTTC. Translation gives CATSAGGVTLNEQFF.

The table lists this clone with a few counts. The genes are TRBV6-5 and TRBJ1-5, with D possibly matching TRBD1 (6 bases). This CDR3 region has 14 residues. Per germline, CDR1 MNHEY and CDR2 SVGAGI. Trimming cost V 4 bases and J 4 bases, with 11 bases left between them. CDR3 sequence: CASSSTGPNQPQHF. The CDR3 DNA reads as TGTGCCAGCAGTTCGACAGGCCCAAATCAGCCCCAGCATTTT.

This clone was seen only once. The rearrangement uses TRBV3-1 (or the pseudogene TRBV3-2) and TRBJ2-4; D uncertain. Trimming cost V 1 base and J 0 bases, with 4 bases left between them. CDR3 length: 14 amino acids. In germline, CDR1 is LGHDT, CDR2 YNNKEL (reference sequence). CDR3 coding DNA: TGTGCCAGCAGCCAAGCCCTAGCCAAAAACATTCAGTACTTC. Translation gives CASSQALAKNIQYF.

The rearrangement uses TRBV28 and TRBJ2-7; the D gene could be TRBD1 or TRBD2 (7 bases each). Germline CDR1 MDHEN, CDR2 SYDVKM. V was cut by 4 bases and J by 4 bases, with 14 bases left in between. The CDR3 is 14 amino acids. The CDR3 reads CASSSGGVDYEQYF. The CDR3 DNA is TGTGCCAGCAGTTCAGGGGGGGTAGATTACGAGCAGTACTTC.